This record looks at one T cell receptor beta chain sequence and its context. What it binds is unknown. Distinct nucleotide sequences in the sample also encode this CDR3. This sample was taken from a study of cytomegalovirus exposure and HLA in healthy donors. In the PCR, 60 Vbeta and 13 Jbeta primers were used. Original processing notes: Roughly 11 million of the about 80 million unique TCR beta chains counted in a later analysis were shared. Libraries were prepared by immunoSEQ multiplex PCR; TCRdb keeps only in-frame clonotypes and omits some of them. The V and J calls and clone size come from that table; D and trimming were worked out from the DNA. The sample lists some 150,000 clones; 79% were seen once. Whole-study results and caveats: CMV antigen specificity of a few CMV-associated chains was confirmed in vitro. Later analysis showed most CMV-associated TCR beta chains appearing HLA-restricted.

Source material: PBMCs. The clonotype comes from a human donor in good health.

CDR3 DNA: TGTGCCAGCCGAACTACAGGGGGCACTGAAGCTTTCTTT. This translates into CASRTTGGTEAFF. The chain employs TRBV28 and TRBJ1-1; TRBD1 matches at 8 bases. Germline loops: CDR1 MDHEN, CDR2 SYDVKM. The CDR3 has 13 amino acids. With V trimmed by 8 bases and J by 4 bases, 6 bases remained unmatched.